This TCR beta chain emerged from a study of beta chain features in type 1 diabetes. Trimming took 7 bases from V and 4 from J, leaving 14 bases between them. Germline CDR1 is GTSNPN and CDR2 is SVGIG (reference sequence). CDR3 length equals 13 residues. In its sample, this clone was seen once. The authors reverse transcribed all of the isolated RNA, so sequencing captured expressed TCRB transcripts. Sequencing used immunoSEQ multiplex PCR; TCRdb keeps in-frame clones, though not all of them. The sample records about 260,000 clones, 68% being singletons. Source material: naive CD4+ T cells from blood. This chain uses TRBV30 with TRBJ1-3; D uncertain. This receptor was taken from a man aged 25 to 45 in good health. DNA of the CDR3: TGTGCCTCCCATGGCGTTTCGGGAAACACCATATATTTT. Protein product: CASHGVSGNTIYF.